What follows describes a single TCR beta chain. The repertoire was sequenced with immunoSEQ multiplex PCR; TCRdb's copy has only in-frame clones and lacks some. Of 2.3 million or so clones in the sample, approximately 93% were seen once. Splitting of CD4+ cells produced CD45RA+ naive and CD45RA-negative memory subsets. The junction had 9 bases not matched to a gene; V was cut back by 4 bases and J by 1 base. The germline V gene encodes CDR1 SGHNT and CDR2 YYREEE (reference sequence). The CDR3 is made up of 16 amino acids. The source of the sample is a study of shared clonotypes between healthy human individuals.

Specimen: naive CD4+ T cells from PBMCs. Described subset: CD45RA+ positively selected. V usage is TRBV5-4 and J usage is TRBJ2-3; 7 bases agree with TRBD2. The TCR sequence derives from a man between 18 and 35 years old in good health. Some clones in this sample may be carry-over from other donors' samples. The chain's CDR3 is CASSTRRGKGTDTQYF. CDR3 in DNA: TGTGCCAGCAGCACGCGGCGGGGGAAGGGCACAGATACGCAGTATTTT.